What follows are 32 T cell receptor beta chains derived from one specimen sequenced in a study of T cell changes during pregnancy in multiple sclerosis. Sequenced by immunoSEQ multiplex PCR; TCRdb stores in-frame clones only, minus some. The sample shows 57,000 or so clones, approximately 91% of them seen only once. Sequencing used peripheral blood, obtained in the second trimester of pregnancy. The origin of the receptors is a female donor with multiple sclerosis, enrolled in a pregnancy study.

The gene calls are TRBV9 and TRBJ1-3; D remains unclear. This CDR3 comprises 17 residues. Trimming removed 3 bases at V and 0 bases at J, with 16 bases between. Per the germline V gene, CDR1 is SGDLS and CDR2 is YYNGEE. In nucleotides, the CDR3 is TGTGCCAGCAGCGATTCGGCAGGTCCCTTCTCTGGAAACACCATATATTTT. This gives the protein CASSDSAGPFSGNTIYF.

The chain is built from TRBV5-4 and TRBJ1-4, with a weak D call TRBD1 (6 bases). Germline V gives CDR1 SGHNT, CDR2 YYREEE (reference sequence). Trimming took off 1 base at V and 4 bases at J, with 11 bases between the two ends. CDR3 length equals 15 residues. The CDR3 DNA reads TGTGCCAGCAGCTTGTCTGGACAGCGTAATGAAAAACTGTTTTTT. It specifies CASSLSGQRNEKLFF.

The rearrangement joins TRBV7-3 to TRBJ2-1, with 10 bases aligning to TRBD2. Losses at the gene ends were 2 bases for V and 10 bases for J; bases not matched to a gene: 5. The CDR3 runs 14 residues. CDR1 SGHTA and CDR2 FQGTGA come from the germline V gene. CDR3 loop: CASSLLERGGEQFF. The CDR3 bases are TGTGCCAGCAGCTTATTGGAGCGGGGGGGGGAGCAGTTCTTC.

This chain uses TRBV14 with TRBJ2-7; TRBD1 aligns across 9 bases. This CDR3 is built from 16 residues. CDR1 is SGHDN and CDR2 is FVKESK in the germline V gene. V was clipped by 5 bases and J by 1 base; unmatched bases: 9. The CDR3 protein is CASSDLDRGGSYEQYF. CDR3 nucleotide sequence: TGTGCCAGCAGCGACTTGGACAGGGGAGGATCCTACGAGCAGTACTTC.

The rearrangement uses TRBV7-2 and TRBJ1-1; 9 bases map to TRBD1. Trimming at V came to 3 bases and at J to 5 bases, leaving 4 bases not matched to a gene. There are 14 residues in the CDR3. Germline assignment: CDR1 SGHTA and CDR2 FQGNSA. CDR3 residues: CASSLDRGGTEAFF. Written as DNA, the CDR3 is TGTGCCAGCAGCTTGGACAGGGGAGGGACTGAAGCTTTCTTT.

As concerns this clone: The junction shows a germline mismatch at one end, possibly a read error. The chain carries TRBV7-7 and TRBJ2-5; 8 bases map to TRBD1. CDR1 is SSHAT, CDR2 FNYEAQ, per germline (reference sequence). The CDR3 spans 13 residues. The CDR3 region has the DNA TGTGCTAGCAGCTTAGACAGGGGCGAGACCCAGTACTTC. It is translated as CASSLDRGETQYF.

The chain is built from TRBV5-4 and TRBJ2-3; 9 bases match TRBD2. CDR3 length: 17 residues. V lost 0 bases and J lost 2; bases outside the gene matches: 7. Germline loops: CDR1 SGHNT, CDR2 YYREEE (reference sequence). CDR3 sequence (DNA): TGTGCCAGCAGCTTGGATCCAGCGGGGGGCCACACAGATACGCAGTATTTT. Protein product: CASSLDPAGGHTDTQYF.

This chain links TRBV15 with TRBJ2-2; 11 positions match TRBD2. Per germline, CDR1 LNHNV and CDR2 YYDKDF (reference sequence). The V and J ends lost 1 base and 3 bases, in that order; junction bases with no gene match: 4. The CDR3 length is 17 residues. The CDR3 loop is CATSRGLAGRDTGELFF. CDR3 in DNA: TGTGCCACCAGCAGAGGACTAGCGGGGAGGGACACCGGGGAGCTGTTTTTT. Together with reference TRBV15 and TRBJ2-2, the CDR3 gives the full variable domain: DAMVIQNPRYQVTQFGKPVTLSCSQTLNHNVMYWYQQKSSQAPKLLFHYYDKDFNNEADTPDNFQSRRPNTSFCFLDIRSPGLGDTAMYLCATSRGLAGRDTGELFFGEGSRLTVL.

This clone appeared once. The chain links TRBV7-9 to TRBJ2-3; the match to TRBD1 covers 11 bases. The CDR3 is 16 residues long. Trimming at V came to 8 bases and at J to 4 bases, leaving 11 bases not matched to a gene. Germline CDR1 SEHNR, CDR2 FQNEAQ (reference sequence). The CDR3 sequence: CASQGRTGGPADTQYF. The CDR3 region has the DNA TGTGCCAGCCAGGGGCGGACAGGGGGCCCTGCAGATACGCAGTATTTT.

V and J are TRBV9 and TRBJ1-2; 10 positions match TRBD1. The V and J ends lost 3 bases and 4 bases, in that order; junction bases with no gene match: 9. This CDR3 spans 16 amino acids. Germline lookup yields CDR1 SGDLS and CDR2 YYNGEE. CDR3 loop: CASSDARDRGSYGYTF. Written as DNA, the CDR3 is TGTGCCAGCAGCGACGCCCGGGACAGGGGTTCCTATGGCTACACCTTC.

For the CDR3, the DNA is TGCGCCAGCAGCTTAGACAGGGCTGAGGCCGGGGAGCTGTTTTTT. This encodes CASSLDRAEAGELFF. The chain has TRBV5-1 and TRBJ2-2, with 7 bases lining up with TRBD1. The CDR3 has 15 amino acids. Germline trimming cut 2 bases from V and 6 bases from J; bases unmatched to any gene: 7. Germline V gene data show CDR1 as SGHRS and CDR2 as YFSETQ.

This clone was counted only a few times. The V and J genes are TRBV7-6 and TRBJ1-5, with 7 bases aligning to TRBD1. With 5 bases clipped from V and 5 bases from J, the junction kept 12 bases outside the gene matches. The CDR3 has 16 residues. Germline lookup yields CDR1 SGHVS and CDR2 FNYEAQ. CDR3 nucleotide sequence: TGTGCCAGCAGCCTAAAGGCAGGGGGGTACGATCAGCCCCAGCATTTT. Translated: CASSLKAGGYDQPQHF.

The chain couples TRBV2 to TRBJ2-2, with D unclear. The CDR3 runs to 13 residues. CDR1 is SNHLY and CDR2 is FYNNEI in the germline V gene. V lost 4 bases to trimming and J lost 2 bases, with 5 bases between them. The CDR3 bases are TGTGCCAGCAGTGTAACAAACACCGGGGAGCTGTTTTTT. Its translation: CASSVTNTGELFF.

This CDR3 reads CASSVTGTGKDGYTF. The DNA for the CDR3 is TGTGCCAGCAGTGTAACCGGGACAGGAAAGGACGGCTACACCTTC. The V call is TRBV6-1, the J call TRBJ1-2, with 8 bases fitting TRBD1. V gave up 4 bases and J gave up 8 bases; unmatched junction bases: 12. Germline lookup yields CDR1 MNHNS and CDR2 SASEGT. CDR3 length: 15 amino acids.

This chain joins TRBV7-6 and TRBJ2-7; TRBD1 aligns across 8 bases. CDR1 and CDR2 (germline): SGHVS, FNYEAQ. The V segment lost 6 bases and the J segment 6 bases; nucleotides outside the gene matches: 10. The CDR3 spans 14 residues. The CDR3 bases are TGTGCCAGCAGTTCAGGGGGCTTCCCAGTCGAGCAGTACTTC. As protein: CASSSGGFPVEQYF.

This clone was detected only a few times. The chain combines TRBV4-3 with TRBJ2-7; D is perhaps TRBD2 (7 bases). The length of the CDR3 is 15 residues. From germline, CDR1 is LGHNA and CDR2 YSLEER. The ends were cut back, 2 bases at V and 4 bases at J, with 15 bases in the middle. The CDR3 DNA follows: TGCGCCAGCAGCCAACGGAGGGGGGGCATGTACGAGCAGTACTTC. It is translated as CASSQRRGGMYEQYF.

The chain recombines TRBV27 with TRBJ1-6; D is ambiguous. V was trimmed by 7 bases and J by 3 bases, leaving 13 bases between them. Germline V gives CDR1 MNHEY, CDR2 SMNVEV (reference sequence). This CDR3 comprises 15 residues. The CDR3 nucleotides read TGTGCCAGCACCCAGGTCGGAGGCTATAATTCACCCCTCCACTTT. Encoded protein: CASTQVGGYNSPLHF.

In this sample, this clone turned up a few times. This same CDR3 is encoded by further DNA sequences in the sample. This chain joins TRBV5-1 and TRBJ2-7; 7 bases agree with TRBD1. V dropped 2 bases and J dropped 4; count of bases not matched to a gene: 6. This CDR3 contains 14 residues. Looked up from germline, CDR1 is SGHRS and CDR2 is YFSETQ. The CDR3 DNA follows: TGCGCCAGCAGCTTAGGACAGGACCTTTACGAGCAGTACTTC. Its translation: CASSLGQDLYEQYF.

This clone was observed once. The chain is built from TRBV6-1 and TRBJ2-5; 8 bases are a match to TRBD2. Germline V CDR1 and CDR2: MNHNS, SASEGT. Trimming took 7 bases from V and 7 from J; bases not matched to a gene: 11. The CDR3 consists of 14 residues. Here the CDR3 reads CASKTGGSGVTQYF. As DNA, the CDR3 is TGTGCCAGCAAAACGGGGGGGTCCGGCGTGACCCAGTACTTC.

This chain joins TRBV2 and TRBJ1-3; D gene unclear. The germline V gene has CDR1 SNHLY and CDR2 FYNNEI. CDR3 size: 14 residues. The germline V and J ends were trimmed by 3 bases and 4 bases, with 10 bases remaining between them. The chain's CDR3 is CASSEWADGNTIYF. The CDR3 DNA is TGTGCCAGCAGTGAGTGGGCCGACGGAAACACCATATATTTT.

The V gene is TRBV2, the J gene TRBJ2-2; 7 bases fit TRBD1. The junction had 1 base not matched to a gene; V was cut back by 7 bases and J by 5 bases. Germline V CDR1 and CDR2: SNHLY, FYNNEI. The CDR3 spans 12 residues. Here the CDR3 DNA reads TGTGCCAGCAACAGGGGTACCGGGGAGCTGTTTTTT. Protein sequence: CASNRGTGELFF. The whole variable domain, filled in from reference TRBV2 and TRBJ2-2, reads EPEVTQTPSHQVTQMGQEVILRCVPISNHLYFYWYRQILGQKVEFLVSFYNNEISEKSEIFDDQFSVERPDGSNFTLKIRSTKLEDSAMYFCASNRGTGELFFGEGSRLTVL.

This clone is a singleton in its sample. The gene calls are TRBV11-2 and TRBJ2-5; D unresolved. CDR1 SGHAT and CDR2 FQNNGV come from the germline V gene. The CDR3 consists of 13 residues. V was trimmed by 2 bases and J by 5 bases, leaving 9 bases between them. The CDR3 sequence: CASSLMEQETQYF. The CDR3 DNA sequence: TGTGCCAGCAGCTTAATGGAGCAGGAGACCCAGTACTTC.

The chain couples TRBV2 to TRBJ1-1, with 10 bases identical to TRBD1. This CDR3 has 14 amino acids. The V segment lost 4 bases and the J segment 4 bases; nucleotides outside the gene matches: 3. Germline CDR1 SNHLY, CDR2 FYNNEI. The CDR3 here is CASSVRTGGTEAFF. CDR3 coding DNA: TGTGCCAGCAGTGTTAGGACAGGGGGCACTGAAGCTTTCTTT.

Comment on this clone: An end of the junction differs from the germline gene, which may be a read error. The V call is TRBV7-7, the J call TRBJ2-5; D call uncertain. The CDR3 covers 13 residues. Germline V CDR1 and CDR2: SSHAT, FNYEAQ (reference sequence). CDR3 loop: CASSLGPPETQYF. CDR3 DNA: TGTGCTAGCAGCTTAGGTCCCCCGGAGACCCAGTACTTC.

The CDR3 spells CASKYRVSEKLFF. In nucleotides, the CDR3 is TGTGCCAGCAAATACAGGGTGAGCGAAAAACTGTTTTTT. The chain employs TRBV28 and TRBJ1-4, with D possibly matching TRBD1 (6 bases). Trimming stripped 7 bases from V and 8 bases from J, with 14 bases between. The CDR3 sequence is 13 residues long. The V gene's germline CDR1 is MDHEN and CDR2 SYDVKM.

This clone has only one observation. The chain has TRBV30 and TRBJ1-5; 9 nucleotides align to TRBD1. Germline V gives CDR1 GTSNPN, CDR2 SVGIG (reference sequence). This CDR3 is 16 amino acids long. V dropped 5 bases and J dropped 6; count of bases not matched to a gene: 14. CDR3 DNA sequence: TGTGCCTGGGACCTTACCACAGGGGGCGCGGGTCAGCCCCAGCATTTT. It is translated as CAWDLTTGGAGQPQHF.

The chain employs TRBV5-1 and TRBJ2-2; TRBD1 is a possible D gene (5 bases). Germline assignment: CDR1 SGHRS and CDR2 YFSETQ. Between the trimmed V and J ends, which lost 0 bases and 5 bases, there was a span of 11 bases. This CDR3 is 15 amino acids long. The CDR3 sequence is CASSLAGKGTGELFF. In DNA, the CDR3 is TGCGCCAGCAGCTTGGCAGGGAAGGGGACCGGGGAGCTGTTTTTT. Full variable domain (outside the CDR3, taken from reference TRBV5-1 and TRBJ2-2): KAGVTQTPRYLIKTRGQQVTLSCSPISGHRSVSWYQQTPGQGLQFLFEYFSETQRNKGNFPGRFSGRQFSNSRSEMNVSTLELGDSALYLCASSLAGKGTGELFFGEGSRLTVL.

The V gene is TRBV29-1, the J gene TRBJ2-3; tentatively, D is TRBD1 (6 bases). Between the trimmed V and J ends, which lost 7 bases and 10 bases, there was a span of 15 bases. This CDR3 spans 11 amino acids. Germline V gives CDR1 SQVTM, CDR2 ANQGSEA. DNA of the CDR3: TGCAGCGGTACGACAGGTCGGGCGCAGTATTTT. This encodes CSGTTGRAQYF.

The sample holds one count of this clone. The J gene is TRBJ1-2, the V gene TRBV6-1, with D perhaps matching TRBD1 (5 bases). In germline, CDR1 is MNHNS, CDR2 SASEGT. Trimming cost V 7 bases and J 2 bases, with 8 bases left between them. The CDR3 loop spans 12 amino acids. The CDR3 nucleotides read TGTGCCAGCAAAGCAGGGAACTATGGCTACACCTTC. Its protein product is CASKAGNYGYTF.

This clone has a handful of counts. V usage is TRBV19 and J usage is TRBJ2-7; 9 bases are shared with TRBD2. After removal of 7 bases from V and 0 bases from J, the junction contained 7 bases not matched to a gene. There are 15 residues in the CDR3. Germline V gene lookup returns CDR1 LNHDA and CDR2 SQIVND (reference sequence). CDR3 coding DNA: TGTGCCAGTACTATTAGCGGGGGTAACTCCTACGAGCAGTACTTC. Translated, it gives CASTISGGNSYEQYF. Variable domain in full (rest from reference TRBV19 and TRBJ2-7): DGGITQSPKYLFRKEGQNVTLSCEQNLNHDAMYWYRQDPGQGLRLIYYSQIVNDFQKGDIAEGYSVSREKKESFPLTVTSAQKNPTAFYLCASTISGGNSYEQYFGPGTRLTVT.

This clone came up a few times. The V gene is TRBV6-6, the J gene TRBJ2-1, with 8 bases identical to TRBD2. CDR3 length equals 15 residues. Germline-derived CDR1 and CDR2 are MNHNY and SVGAGI (reference sequence). V was clipped by 6 bases and J by 8 bases; unmatched bases: 12. In DNA form, the CDR3 reads TGTGCCAGCAGATCCGGGGGGGCCGAGAGCGATGAGCAGTTCTTC. Protein: CASRSGGAESDEQFF.

This chain uses TRBV7-9 with TRBJ1-1, with D maybe TRBD1 (5 bases). V shed 5 bases and J shed 6 bases, with 16 bases lying between them. Looked up from germline, CDR1 is SEHNR and CDR2 is FQNEAQ (reference sequence). The CDR3 consists of 14 residues. The CDR3 protein is CASSALGGTSEAFF. In DNA form, the CDR3 reads TGTGCCAGCAGCGCCTTGGGGGGTACCTCTGAAGCTTTCTTT.